The clone carrying this TCR beta chain was counted a few times. Original processing notes: Amplifying reference gene primers gave estimates of nucleated cell counts. Sequencing was performed with immunoSEQ multiplex PCR; in TCRdb, only in-frame clones are kept and a portion is missing. The DNA gave D and trimming, while V, J and clone size come from that table. Altogether 190,000 or so clones are present, 80% to 90% being singletons, with the ten largest covering just under 0.9%. These data belong to a study of blood T cell repertoires in COVID-19. Study as a whole: Acute and convalescent COVID-19 specimens originated in the United States, Italy and Spain. The analysed material was cDNA or gDNA that came from T cells, B-cell-depleted T cells, or PBMCs.

There are 15 residues in the CDR3. The V gene's germline CDR1 is MNHEY and CDR2 SMNVEV (reference sequence). Trimming took off 5 bases at V and 4 bases at J, with 17 bases between the two ends. This TCR came from a woman between 18 and 29 years old who had recovered from COVID-19. The chain employs TRBV27 and TRBJ1-2; D is unclear. The sequenced sample was peripheral blood. CDR3 DNA sequence: TGTGCCAGCAGTCCCCTGGGCAGTACACCCTATGGCTACACCTTC. Amino acids: CASSPLGSTPYGYTF.